The next 14 T cell receptor beta chains were all read from a single sample in a study of CD8+ T cells in alopecia areata (dated by TCRdb to 2016 to 2019). The protocol used for the library was the immunoSEQ multiplex PCR assay. To provide template for TCR sequencing, every sample had RNA extracted and reverse transcribed into cDNA. The table was pulled from immuneACCESS by TCRdb, which kept in-frame rearrangements only. Such tables lose some clones; where checked, under half of the loss comes from unresolved V genes, and the rest has no known cause. The sample table contains more than 95,000 clones; only one count was recorded for around 50% of them. Clones ranked in the top ten supply about 11% of the sample. The sequenced material came from NKG2D-low CD8+ T cells sorted from blood. The sample's cell subset or site label, in plain terms: sorted CD8+ NKG2D-low blood T cells. Receptor source: a human donor with alopecia areata.

This clone was detected a few times. The rearrangement uses TRBV29-1 and TRBJ2-5; TRBD1 matches at 7 bases. Germline trimming cut 3 bases from V and 9 bases from J; bases unmatched to any gene: 22. The CDR3 is 17 residues long. Germline V gene data show CDR1 as SQVTM and CDR2 as ANQGSEA. CDR3 amino acids: CSVEGGTATKVAGAQYF. CDR3 coding DNA: TGCAGCGTTGAGGGTGGGACAGCGACAAAAGTTGCGGGTGCCCAGTACTTC.

This clone was detected a few times. Other nucleotide sequences from this sample produce the same CDR3. V and J are TRBV11-3 and TRBJ2-3, with D possibly matching TRBD2 (5 bases). CDR1 and CDR2 from the germline V gene are SGHNT and YENEEA. V lost 5 bases, J lost 8 bases, and 8 bases lay in between. This CDR3 is built from 11 residues. The CDR3 is CASSLGVTQYF. The CDR3 coding sequence is TGTGCCAGCAGCCTGGGAGTTACGCAGTATTTT. Complete variable domain (other parts from reference TRBV11-3 and TRBJ2-3): EAGVVQSPRYKIIEKKQPVAFWCNPISGHNTLYWYLQNLGQGPELLIRYENEEAVDDSQLPKDRFSAERLKGVDSTLKIQPAELGDSAVYLCASSLGVTQYFGPGTRLTVL.

This chain links TRBV7-9 with TRBJ2-1; D possibly corresponds to TRBD2 (5 bases). Trimming left V 8 bases short and J 6 bases short, with 8 bases between. The CDR3 contains 11 residues. Germline V gene lookup returns CDR1 SEHNR and CDR2 FQNEAQ (reference sequence). This CDR3 reads CASGEGNEQFF. The CDR3 DNA follows: TGTGCCAGCGGAGAGGGCAATGAGCAGTTCTTC.

This clone turned up a few times. The sample contains more than one DNA sequence encoding this CDR3. This sequence joins TRBV29-1 and TRBJ2-1; 10 nucleotides match TRBD2. V shed 6 bases and J 0 bases; nucleotides not matched to a gene: 2. Germline assignment: CDR1 SQVTM and CDR2 ANQGSEA. The CDR3 is made up of 14 amino acids. The CDR3 nucleotides are TGCAGCGTCCCTAGCGGGAGCTCCTACAATGAGCAGTTCTTC. Amino acids: CSVPSGSSYNEQFF.

This clone was counted only a few times. The same CDR3 is also encoded by other DNA sequences in this sample. The chain has TRBV29-1 and TRBJ2-7, with D possibly being TRBD1 (5 bases). CDR1 SQVTM and CDR2 ANQGSEA come from the germline V gene. V was trimmed by 3 bases and J by 4 bases, leaving 7 bases between them. The CDR3 is made up of 11 amino acids. The CDR3 loop is CSVEQGYEQYF. CDR3 DNA sequence: TGCAGCGTTGAGCAGGGTTACGAGCAGTACTTC.

This clone was observed a handful of times. This chain uses TRBV14 with TRBJ2-1; D gene ambiguous. Trimming left V 0 bases short and J 2 bases short, with 14 bases between. The CDR3 loop spans 17 amino acids. CDR1 SGHDN and CDR2 FVKESK come from the germline V gene. DNA for the CDR3: TGTGCCAGCAGCCAAGATATAGGGCCCTTGGCCTACAATGAGCAGTTCTTC. Translated, it gives CASSQDIGPLAYNEQFF.

The chain combines TRBV15 with TRBJ2-5; TRBD1 aligns across 7 bases. Germline CDR1 LNHNV, CDR2 YYDKDF (reference sequence). The CDR3 spans 15 residues. Trimming cost V 8 bases and J 2 bases; bases outside gene matches: 11. DNA of the CDR3: TGTGCCACCGCTCACCGCCGGGGACAGCAAGAGACCCAGTACTTC. Its translation is CATAHRRGQQETQYF. The full variable domain, with the rest looked up from reference TRBV15 and TRBJ2-5, is DAMVIQNPRYQVTQFGKPVTLSCSQTLNHNVMYWYQQKSSQAPKLLFHYYDKDFNNEADTPDNFQSRRPNTSFCFLDIRSPGLGDTAMYLCATAHRRGQQETQYFGPGTRLLVL.

This clone was counted a few times. V gene TRBV29-1 combines with J gene TRBJ2-1; no clear D. The CDR3 spans 14 residues. Germline V gene data show CDR1 as SQVTM and CDR2 as ANQGSEA. Trimming cost V 1 base and J 5 bases, with 12 bases left between them. This CDR3 reads CSVEVSSINNEQFF. In DNA, the CDR3 is TGCAGCGTTGAAGTCAGCTCTATAAACAATGAGCAGTTCTTC.

The chain links TRBV13 to TRBJ2-3, with D possibly TRBD1 on 5 matching bases. Germline loops: CDR1 PRHDT, CDR2 FYEKMQ (reference sequence). With 8 bases removed from V and 6 bases from J, the gap between germline ends came to 9 bases. The CDR3 extends over 11 amino acids. The CDR3 nucleotides read TGTGCCAGCGCAAACAGGGATACGCAGTATTTT. Amino acids: CASANRDTQYF.

For the CDR3, the DNA is TGTGCCAGCGCTTTGGATGTTTCTAGCACAGATACGCAGTATTTT. Its protein product is CASALDVSSTDTQYF. The chain has TRBV28 and TRBJ2-3; D not certain. The CDR3 is made up of 15 amino acids. In germline, CDR1 is MDHEN, CDR2 SYDVKM. V lost 8 bases, J lost 0 bases, and 15 bases lay in between.

This clone was observed a handful of times. The chain employs TRBV29-1 and TRBJ1-2, with 12 bases identical to TRBD1. The trim removed 5 bases at V and 3 bases at J, leaving 7 bases unmatched. The germline V gene encodes CDR1 SQVTM and CDR2 ANQGSEA. The CDR3 is 15 amino acids. The CDR3, as DNA: TGCAGCGTTTTCGGGACAGGGGGCGATCACTATGGCTACACCTTC. Protein: CSVFGTGGDHYGYTF.

This clone was observed at least ten times. The rearrangement links TRBV13 to TRBJ2-7; D gene unclear. Germline-derived CDR1 and CDR2 are PRHDT and FYEKMQ (reference sequence). Trimming took off 3 bases at V and 1 base at J, with 7 bases between the two ends. CDR3 length: 13 amino acids. CDR3 in DNA: TGTGCCAGCAGCTTCGGGCGGTCCTACGAGCAGTACTTC. It specifies CASSFGRSYEQYF.

This clone has just a few counts. The chain couples TRBV29-1 to TRBJ2-7, with D tentatively TRBD1 (5 bases). The length of the CDR3 is 13 residues. Germline V lookup: CDR1 SQVTM, CDR2 ANQGSEA. Trimming stripped 4 bases from V and 2 bases from J, with 12 bases between. The CDR3: CSVVIGHAYEQYF. In nucleotides, the CDR3 is TGCAGCGTTGTCATCGGACACGCCTACGAGCAGTACTTC.

This clone was detected a few times. The chain has TRBV11-2 and TRBJ1-1; D gene uncertain. The CDR3 extends over 12 amino acids. CDR1 and CDR2 from the germline V gene are SGHAT and FQNNGV. Trimming stripped 5 bases from V and 5 bases from J, with 9 bases between. CDR3 bases: TGTGCCAGCAGCGGCAGGAGGACTGAAGCTTTCTTT. This encodes CASSGRRTEAFF.